This TCR beta chain is from a study of vaccination and CD4 T cells after COVID-19. Study-wide background: Convalescent individuals numbered four females and six males, two being Hispanic. From HCoV-229E, HCoV-OC43, HCoV-NL63 and SARS-CoV-2, overlapping spike peptides were used to stimulate the cells.

Whole-study results and caveats: When vaccine-specific clones from convalescent patients were examined, 304 of 307 were spike mono-reactive.

The Oncomine TCR Beta short-read assay was what sequenced the DNA obtained from cultured CD4+ T cells. MiXCR, run by TCRdb on the PCR reads, gives a single entry per CDR3 protein. Seen here are approximately 23,000 distinct CDR3 sequences, roughly 33% observed once, and the top ten hold roughly an eighth. On this clonotype itself: What it recognizes is unknown.

Regarding treatment: roughly 11-day PBMC culture with coronavirus spike peptide pools or control peptides (ViraFEST assay). Expanded clonotypes were found by TCR sequencing after peptide-pool stimulation (ViraFEST). Trimming took 2 bases from V and 5 from J, leaving 13 bases between them. CDR3 length: 16 residues. CDR1 is LGHDT, CDR2 YNNKEL, per germline (reference sequence). This TCR derives from a human donor with COVID-19. This chain uses TRBV3-1 with TRBJ1-6; a weak D match, TRBD1 (6 bases). Sequencing used cultured CD4+ T cells from blood. CDR3 in amino acids: CASSQLPQGNNSPLHF. The CDR3 bases are TGTGCCAGCAGCCAACTCCCACAGGGAAATAATTCACCCCTCCACTTT.